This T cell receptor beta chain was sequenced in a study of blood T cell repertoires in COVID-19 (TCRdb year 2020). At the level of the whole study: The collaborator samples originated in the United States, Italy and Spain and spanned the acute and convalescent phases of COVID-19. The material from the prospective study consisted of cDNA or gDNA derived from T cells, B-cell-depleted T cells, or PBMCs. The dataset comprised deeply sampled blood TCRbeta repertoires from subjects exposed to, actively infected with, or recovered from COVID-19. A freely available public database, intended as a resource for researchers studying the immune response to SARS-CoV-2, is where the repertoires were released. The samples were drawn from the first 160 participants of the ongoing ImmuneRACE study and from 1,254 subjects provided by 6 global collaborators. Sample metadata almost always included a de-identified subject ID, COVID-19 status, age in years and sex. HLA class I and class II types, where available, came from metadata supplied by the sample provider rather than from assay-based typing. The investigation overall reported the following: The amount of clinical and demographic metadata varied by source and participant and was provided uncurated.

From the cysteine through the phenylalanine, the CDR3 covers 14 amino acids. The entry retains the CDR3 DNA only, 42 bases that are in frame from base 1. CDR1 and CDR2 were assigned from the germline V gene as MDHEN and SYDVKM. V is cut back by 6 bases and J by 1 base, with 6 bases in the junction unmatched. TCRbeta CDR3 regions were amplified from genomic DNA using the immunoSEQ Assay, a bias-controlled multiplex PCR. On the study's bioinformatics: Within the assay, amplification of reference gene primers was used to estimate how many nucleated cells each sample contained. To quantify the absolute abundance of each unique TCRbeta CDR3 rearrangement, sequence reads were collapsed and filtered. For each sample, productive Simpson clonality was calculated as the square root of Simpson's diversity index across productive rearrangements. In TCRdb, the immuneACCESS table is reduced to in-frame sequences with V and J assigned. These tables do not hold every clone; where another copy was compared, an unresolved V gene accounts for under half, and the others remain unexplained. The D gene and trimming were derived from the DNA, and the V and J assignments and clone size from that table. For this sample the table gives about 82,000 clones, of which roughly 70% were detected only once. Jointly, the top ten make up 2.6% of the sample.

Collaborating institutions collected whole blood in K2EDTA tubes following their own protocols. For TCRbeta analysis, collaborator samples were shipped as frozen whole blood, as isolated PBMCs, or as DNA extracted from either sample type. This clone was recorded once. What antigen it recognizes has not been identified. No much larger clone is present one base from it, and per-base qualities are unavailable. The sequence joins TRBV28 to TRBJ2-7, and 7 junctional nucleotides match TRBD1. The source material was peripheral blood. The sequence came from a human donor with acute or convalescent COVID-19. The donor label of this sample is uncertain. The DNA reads TGTGCCAGCAGGATGAAGGGGGCATCCTACGAGCAGTACTTC. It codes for CASRMKGASYEQYF.